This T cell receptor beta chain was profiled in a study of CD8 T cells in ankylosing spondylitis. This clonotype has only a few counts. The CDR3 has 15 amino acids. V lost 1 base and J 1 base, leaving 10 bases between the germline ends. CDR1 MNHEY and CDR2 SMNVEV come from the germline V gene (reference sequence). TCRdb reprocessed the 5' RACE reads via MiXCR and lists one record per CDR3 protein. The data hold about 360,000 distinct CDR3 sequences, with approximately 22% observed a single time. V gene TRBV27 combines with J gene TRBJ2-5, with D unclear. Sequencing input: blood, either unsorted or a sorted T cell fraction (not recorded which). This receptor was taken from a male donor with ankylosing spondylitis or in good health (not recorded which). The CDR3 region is CASSLFGQVQETQYF. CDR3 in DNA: TGTGCCAGCAGTTTATTTGGCCAGGTCCAAGAGACCCAGTACTTC.